The source of this T cell receptor beta chain is a study of cytomegalovirus exposure and HLA in healthy donors. Findings and caveats of the study: Sequence variants that were highly shared formed a cluster that was likely a sequencing artifact.

With 4 bases removed from V and 2 bases from J, the gap between germline ends came to 6 bases. Per germline, CDR1 WNHNN and CDR2 SYGVQD (reference sequence). CDR3 length equals 13 residues. On this clone itself: Its antigen is undetermined.

The PCR was carried out with 60 Vbeta primers and 13 Jbeta primers. Produced via immunoSEQ multiplex PCR; TCRdb's table is partial and in-frame only. The sample includes some 76,000 clones. The chain combines TRBV10-1 with TRBJ2-1, with D perhaps matching TRBD2 (6 bases). Sequencing was performed on PBMCs. The receptor was derived from a female donor in good health and CMV-seropositive. The DNA of the CDR3 is TGCGCCAGCAGTGGGACTACCTACAATGAGCAGTTCTTC. Encoded protein: CASSGTTYNEQFF.